Reported below is one T cell receptor beta chain. In its sample, this clone was seen a few times. The clone's antigen remains unknown. No base qualities exist here, and no much larger clone lies one base off it. The entire amount of isolated RNA was reverse transcribed using the High Capacity cDNA Reverse Transcription Kit, so the sequenced TCRB transcripts were expressed ones. Deep immunoSEQ sequencing was performed on naive, central memory and regulatory T cell samples, with an average of approximately 4 million total reads per sample. Sorted cells were lysed in RLT buffer, and RNA was extracted using DNase-treated RNeasy Micro or Mini kits according to cell number. To prevent cross-contamination, each cell subset was processed individually, whereas patient and healthy donor samples were processed jointly. TCRB sequences were amplified from cDNA with the immunoSEQ multiplex PCR, producing 87-bp fragments spanning the CDR3 region. Amplicons were sequenced on the Illumina HiSeq platform. The original methods were these. Synthetic template baselines were used to correct PCR bias computationally, reads within Hamming distance 2 were collapsed together, and singletons that could not be merged were discarded. By aligning reads against IMGT, V, D and J genes, CDR3 length, and insertions or deletions at six rearrangement sites were assigned. Within each subset, clonotype counts were normalized to sorted cell number, after which true diversity and Gini coefficients were computed with the tcR R package. The overlap coefficient, calculated on TCRB nucleotide sequences, was used to measure repertoire sharing. Out-of-frame TCRB sequences from naive cells were analyzed as a proxy for the pre-selection repertoire. In its TCRdb copy, this immuneACCESS table keeps in-frame sequences only and misses some clones. Where compared with another copy, unresolved V genes explain less than half of these, and the others have no known cause. V and J calls and clone size are as listed in that table; D and trimming were resolved from the DNA. The sample profile shows hundreds of thousands of clones; roughly 13% of them were found once. The ten biggest clones cover 0.035% to 0.04% of the sample.

The data derive from a study of beta chain features in type 1 diabetes (dated by TCRdb to the late 2010s). Study-level background: No differences in mean age, gender distribution, total cell number or subset yield were found between patients and healthy donors. A total of under 140,000,000 sorted cells were examined across all samples, and the number of cells per subset was strongly correlated with RNA yield. The study compared the TCRB repertoires of sorted circulating CD4+ T cell subsets in recently diagnosed type 1 diabetes patients with those in matched healthy donors. Regulatory and stem cell-like memory subsets were obtained from only 8 patients and about 8 healthy donors, while naive and central memory subsets were obtained from all 28 donors. On the study overall, not on this receptor specifically: A moderate but significant shortening of TCRB CDR3 length was observed in type 1 diabetes patients in all four CD4+ subsets. Because cDNA rather than genomic DNA was sequenced, highly expressing activated cells could have been over-represented, although no difference in activation and CD3 levels was found between groups. Patients with type 1 diabetes made fewer insertions and deleted more nucleotides at VDJ recombination sites, implying thymic rearrangement abnormalities. Because small numbers of individuals were included in the HLA sub-analyses, any influence of HLA type on TCRB rearrangement was left unresolved. Shorter templates might have been favored by PCR, but patient and control samples were amplified and corrected together, so both groups would have been affected equally by any skew. Naive, central memory and regulatory TCRB repertoires appeared to be more alike among patients than among healthy donors.

Based on the germline V gene, the CDR1 and CDR2 sequences are SGHTA and FQGNSA. Germline trimming amounts to 1 base on V and 0 bases on J, with 5 as the count of junction bases outside the gene matches. The CDR3, from cysteine to phenylalanine, totals 17 residues. Only the CDR3 part of the read is kept: 51 bases, read in frame from the first base. A single peripheral blood draw of 90 to 150 mL on average was collected from each donor into heparinised tubes. Naive, central memory, regulatory and stem cell-like memory CD4+ T cells were sorted on a BD FACSAria II using a panel including CD45RO, CCR7, CD25, CD127, CD95 and CD27. A purity above 95% was achieved for all sorted populations. Right away, PBMCs were isolated by Lymphoprep density gradient centrifugation and were stained directly, with no culture step. So that batch effects would be minimized, each experiment stained and sorted samples in pairs, pairing one healthy donor with one patient.

The rearranged chain carries TRBV7-2 and TRBJ1-1, with 10 central nucleotides matching TRBD1. This sequence was found in a man aged 18 to 30 with type 1 diabetes. Sequences were obtained from naive CD4+ T cells from blood. Explained via the paper, the cell subset or site label denotes: true naive CD4+ T cells. The CDR3 protein is CASSLVRTGGVNTEAFF. The DNA sequence is TGTGCCAGCAGCTTAGTGCGGACAGGGGGTGTGAACACTGAAGCTTTCTTT.